The rows below give T cell receptor beta chains drawn from one sample of a study of PD-L1 blockade in urothelial cancer. Sequencing was performed with immunoSEQ multiplex PCR; in TCRdb, only in-frame clones are kept and a portion is missing. The sample has about 74,000 clones; 85% to 90% are singletons. The source material was PBMCs, sampled around atezolizumab (anti-PD-L1) treatment. These receptors originate from a man between 65 and 79 years old with urothelial cancer. Both conserved end residues are part of each CDR3. The order of the fields is clone size, D gene, V gene, J gene, CDR3 DNA, CDR3 protein. D genes are given only for firm matches. Some rows mark clone size as missing; the rest say once, few, many or name a class of expanded clone.

clone_size: .
d_call: TRBD2
v_call: TRBV7-9
j_call: TRBJ2-3
cdr3_nt: TGTGCCAGCAGCTTAGCTACTAGCGGCACAGATACGCAGTATTTT
cdr3_aa: CASSLATSGTDTQYF

clone_size: .
d_call: .
v_call: TRBV28
j_call: TRBJ2-7
cdr3_nt: TGTGCCAGCGGCCCGACTTACGAGCAGTACTTC
cdr3_aa: CASGPTYEQYF

clone_size: .
d_call: .
v_call: TRBV29-1
j_call: TRBJ2-5
cdr3_nt: TGCAGCGTTGGGCAGGTGGTGAGAGAGACCCAGTACTTC
cdr3_aa: CSVGQVVRETQYF

clone_size: .
d_call: .
v_call: TRBV7-7
j_call: TRBJ2-1
cdr3_nt: TGTGCCAGCAGTCCGTACAAACTAGACCATGAGCAGTTCTTC
cdr3_aa: CASSPYKLDHEQFF

clone_size: .
d_call: TRBD2
v_call: TRBV9
j_call: TRBJ2-7
cdr3_nt: TGTGCCAGCAGCCCGATGGGACTAGCGACCTACGAGCAGTACTTC
cdr3_aa: CASSPMGLATYEQYF

clone_size: .
d_call: TRBD1
v_call: TRBV4-1
j_call: TRBJ2-5
cdr3_nt: TGCGCCAGCAGCCAACCGGACAGGCAAGAGACCCAGTACTTC
cdr3_aa: CASSQPDRQETQYF

clone_size: .
d_call: TRBD2
v_call: TRBV19
j_call: TRBJ2-1
cdr3_nt: TGTGCCAGTAGTTCTGTGGCGGGAGGGCCAAAGAATGAGCAGTTCTTC
cdr3_aa: CASSSVAGGPKNEQFF

clone_size: .
d_call: .
v_call: TRBV5-4
j_call: TRBJ2-5
cdr3_nt: TGTGCCAGCACCCGCACGAGGGCCACGGGAGAGACCCAGTACTTC
cdr3_aa: CASTRTRATGETQYF

clone_size: .
d_call: .
v_call: TRBV28
j_call: TRBJ1-2
cdr3_nt: TGTGCCAGCAGTAGAGGCTCTAACTATGGCTACACCTTC
cdr3_aa: CASSRGSNYGYTF

clone_size: .
d_call: .
v_call: TRBV28
j_call: TRBJ2-5
cdr3_nt: TGTGCCAGCACCTTGGGAGGGGGGGTACCTGTCCAGTACTTC
cdr3_aa: CASTLGGGVPVQYF

clone_size: .
d_call: .
v_call: TRBV30
j_call: TRBJ2-4
cdr3_nt: TGTGCCTTCGAGGGGGTCAAAAACATTCAGTACTTC
cdr3_aa: CAFEGVKNIQYF

clone_size: once
d_call: TRBD1
v_call: TRBV6-1
j_call: TRBJ1-5
cdr3_nt: TGTGCCAGCAGTTGGACAGGGGGACAGCCCCAGCATTTT
cdr3_aa: CASSWTGGQPQHF

clone_size: .
d_call: TRBD1
v_call: TRBV27
j_call: TRBJ2-7
cdr3_nt: TGTGCCAGCACCCCCGACCGGACAGGGTCTATTTACGAGCAGTACTTC
cdr3_aa: CASTPDRTGSIYEQYF

clone_size: .
d_call: TRBD2
v_call: TRBV28
j_call: TRBJ2-7
cdr3_nt: TGTGCCAGCAGTTTAACACGGGGTAGCGGGACCGGCGAGCAGTACTTC
cdr3_aa: CASSLTRGSGTGEQYF

clone_size: .
d_call: .
v_call: TRBV6-6
j_call: TRBJ1-2
cdr3_nt: TGTGCCAGCAGCCCGAGGAATGGCTACACCTTC
cdr3_aa: CASSPRNGYTF

clone_size: .
d_call: TRBD2
v_call: TRBV5-4
j_call: TRBJ2-2
cdr3_nt: TGTGCCAGCAGCTTGGGCCCTAGCGGGAACACCGGGGAGCTGTTTTTT
cdr3_aa: CASSLGPSGNTGELFF

clone_size: .
d_call: TRBD2
v_call: TRBV2
j_call: TRBJ2-5
cdr3_nt: TGTGCCAGCAGTGCGCTAGCGGGAGGGCGAGAGACCCAGTACTTC
cdr3_aa: CASSALAGGRETQYF

clone_size: .
d_call: TRBD1
v_call: TRBV4-2
j_call: TRBJ2-1
cdr3_nt: TGTGCCAGCAGCCAACCGGACAGGGGAAACTACAATGAGCAGTTCTTC
cdr3_aa: CASSQPDRGNYNEQFF

clone_size: .
d_call: TRBD1
v_call: TRBV28
j_call: TRBJ1-5
cdr3_nt: TGTGCCACCACAGGGGGATTTTTTCAGCCCCAGCATTTT
cdr3_aa: CATTGGFFQPQHF

clone_size: .
d_call: .
v_call: TRBV28
j_call: TRBJ1-5
cdr3_nt: TGTGCCAGCAGCCGTACCGGGGGTCAGCCCCAGCATTTT
cdr3_aa: CASSRTGGQPQHF

clone_size: .
d_call: TRBD1
v_call: TRBV11-2
j_call: TRBJ1-1
cdr3_nt: TGTGCCAGCAGCTCGTCGGACAGGGCGGACACTGAAGCTTTCTTT
cdr3_aa: CASSSSDRADTEAFF

clone_size: once
d_call: TRBD2
v_call: TRBV5-4
j_call: TRBJ2-1
cdr3_nt: TGTGCCACCGCGAAAGCGGGAACCTACAATGAGCAGTTCTTC
cdr3_aa: CATAKAGTYNEQFF

clone_size: once
d_call: TRBD1
v_call: TRBV6-5
j_call: TRBJ1-1
cdr3_nt: TGTGCCATCCGGACAGGGGGCAGCCGGGCCACTGAAGCTTTCTTT
cdr3_aa: CAIRTGGSRATEAFF

clone_size: .
d_call: TRBD1
v_call: TRBV9
j_call: TRBJ2-1
cdr3_nt: TGTGCCAGCAGCGGGGGACAGGGGACGAATGAGCAGTTCTTC
cdr3_aa: CASSGGQGTNEQFF

clone_size: .
d_call: TRBD2
v_call: TRBV2
j_call: TRBJ2-7
cdr3_nt: TGTGCCAGCAGTGAGACGACTAGCAGCTACGAGCAGTACTTC
cdr3_aa: CASSETTSSYEQYF

clone_size: once
d_call: .
v_call: TRBV5-1
j_call: TRBJ1-1
cdr3_nt: TGCGCCAGCAGCTTGGTCGGAGGGCGGACCACTGAAGCTTTCTTT
cdr3_aa: CASSLVGGRTTEAFF

clone_size: once
d_call: TRBD2
v_call: TRBV11-2
j_call: TRBJ2-5
cdr3_nt: TGTGCCAGCAGCCCCGGGAGGCCCCAAGAGACCCAGTACTTC
cdr3_aa: CASSPGRPQETQYF